Listed below are T cell receptor beta chains from one sample, sequenced in a study of shared T cell receptors in the human thymus. Clones were read by immunoSEQ multiplex PCR, and TCRdb kept only the in-frame ones, dropping some. The sample holds 500,000 to 850,000 clones; around 87% are singletons and the top ten take 0.0094%. These same data were also listed under a study on human thymus T cells.

What was sequenced was thymocytes. These receptors were collected from a boy less than two years old with a congenital heart defect. Each CDR3 is given with its conserved first and last residue. Each record gives: J gene, V gene, D gene, clone size, CDR3 protein, CDR3 DNA. The D gene is left open where the match is weak. Expanded clones get a size class; other rows say once, few or many, or leave the size out.

TRBJ2-7 | TRBV4-1 | - | few | CASSQIQGENEQYF | TGCGCCAGCAGCCAAATACAGGGAGAGAACGAGCAGTACTTC
TRBJ2-1 | TRBV30 | - | - | CAWNRASRDNEQFF | TGTGCCTGGAACAGGGCTAGCCGGGACAATGAGCAGTTCTTC
TRBJ1-2 | TRBV10-3 | - | few | CAISPWDISNYGYTF | TGTGCCATCTCCCCGTGGGACATTTCTAACTATGGCTACACCTTC
TRBJ2-1 | TRBV28 | TRBD1 | - | CASRPGQVYNEQFF | TGTGCCAGCAGACCGGGACAGGTTTACAATGAGCAGTTCTTC
TRBJ2-7 | TRBV19 | TRBD1 | - | CASSTRTGGGEQYF | TGTGCCAGTAGTACCCGGACAGGGGGCGGCGAGCAGTACTTC
TRBJ1-5 | TRBV5-6 | TRBD1 | few | CASSHGQVNQPQHF | TGTGCCAGCAGCCACGGACAGGTCAATCAGCCCCAGCATTTT
TRBJ1-2 | TRBV9 | - | once | CASSDRTGLRRGYTF | TGTGCCAGCAGCGACAGAACAGGGCTTCGTAGGGGCTACACCTTC
TRBJ2-3 | TRBV7-2 | TRBD2 | - | CASHSAGRGGTDTQYF | TGTGCCAGCCATAGCGCGGGGCGGGGGGGCACAGATACGCAGTATTTT
TRBJ2-2 | TRBV5-5 | - | - | CASSLGGNTGELFF | TGTGCCAGCAGCTTGGGCGGGAACACCGGGGAGCTGTTTTTT
TRBJ2-2 | TRBV11-1 | TRBD1 | once | CASSRGQGSVGELFF | TGTGCCAGCAGCCGCGGACAGGGTTCGGTCGGGGAGCTGTTTTTT
TRBJ1-1 | TRBV19 | - | - | CASSIDGTQGGDTEAFF | TGTGCCAGTAGTATAGATGGAACACAGGGTGGAGACACTGAAGCTTTCTTT
TRBJ2-1 | TRBV9 | TRBD1 | once | CASSGQQGAVYNEQFF | TGTGCCAGCAGCGGGCAACAGGGGGCGGTGTACAATGAGCAGTTCTTC
TRBJ2-1 | TRBV28 | - | - | CASSSRLGSSYNEQFF | TGTGCCAGCAGTTCGAGACTGGGTAGCTCCTACAATGAGCAGTTCTTC
TRBJ1-1 | TRBV9 | - | - | CASSGLRGETFF | TGTGCCAGCAGCGGCCTCCGGGGGGAGACTTTCTTT
TRBJ2-2 | TRBV4-3 | - | - | CASSKTDYTGELFF | TGCGCCAGCAGTAAGACAGACTACACCGGGGAGCTGTTTTTT
TRBJ2-2 | TRBV5-6 | - | - | CASSPRGSSGTGELFF | TGTGCCAGCAGCCCCCGAGGGTCCTCGGGAACCGGGGAGCTGTTTTTT
TRBJ2-1 | TRBV1 | - | - | CTSSQGWTSGAHRYNEQFF | TGCACCAGCAGCCAAGGCTGGACTAGCGGGGCCCATAGGTACAATGAGCAGTTCTTC
TRBJ1-1 | TRBV6-5 | TRBD1 | - | CASRETGLGAEAFF | TGTGCCAGCAGGGAGACAGGGCTTGGTGCTGAAGCTTTCTTT
TRBJ1-1 | TRBV14 | - | - | CASSQGSQGKDTEAFF | TGTGCCAGCAGCCAAGGGTCACAGGGAAAAGACACTGAAGCTTTCTTT
TRBJ1-2 | TRBV7-9 | - | - | CASSLVRDGYTF | TGTGCCAGCAGCTTAGTCCGGGATGGCTACACCTTC
TRBJ1-5 | TRBV5-6 | - | - | CASSLQGNQPQHF | TGTGCCAGCAGCTTGCAGGGGAATCAGCCCCAGCATTTT
TRBJ2-1 | TRBV5-4 | TRBD2 | - | CASSSSGGALYEQFF | TGTGCCAGCAGCAGTAGCGGGGGGGCCTTGTATGAGCAGTTCTTC
TRBJ2-1 | TRBV28 | TRBD2 | few | CASSSMGLYNEQFF | TGTGCCAGCAGTTCAATGGGACTATACAATGAGCAGTTCTTC
TRBJ2-7 | TRBV6-1 | TRBD2 | - | CASSEERGATYEQYF | TGTGCCAGCAGTGAAGAGCGGGGGGCCACCTACGAGCAGTACTTC
TRBJ2-7 | TRBV6-1 | TRBD1 | - | CASRQPGQGPYEQYF | TGTGCCAGCAGACAACCGGGACAGGGCCCCTACGAGCAGTACTTC
TRBJ1-1 | TRBV2 | - | - | CAIVPLGQNTEAFF | TGTGCCATAGTACCCTTGGGACAGAACACTGAAGCTTTCTTT
TRBJ2-5 | TRBV5-8 | TRBD2 | - | CASSLKGVGLREKETQYF | TGTGCCAGCAGCTTGAAAGGCGTCGGGTTGCGGGAGAAAGAGACCCAGTACTTC
TRBJ2-7 | TRBV9 | TRBD2 | - | CASSVGLAAYEQYF | TGTGCCAGCAGCGTAGGACTAGCGGCCTACGAGCAGTACTTC
TRBJ2-1 | TRBV27 | - | - | CASSLGRWTNEQFF | TGTGCCAGCAGTTTGGGGCGGTGGACCAATGAGCAGTTCTTC
TRBJ1-1 | TRBV2 | TRBD1 | - | CASRVGSGTDLPNTEAFF | TGTGCCAGCAGGGTGGGGTCCGGGACAGATCTCCCGAACACTGAAGCTTTCTTT
TRBJ2-7 | TRBV12-5 | - | - | CASGLGPLGEQYF | TGTGCTAGTGGTTTGGGCCCCCTCGGCGAGCAGTACTTC
TRBJ2-3 | TRBV4-1 | - | - | CASSQDGLADTQYF | TGCGCCAGCAGCCAAGATGGTCTAGCAGATACGCAGTATTTT
TRBJ1-1 | TRBV19 | TRBD1 | - | CASSTTGAEAFF | TGTGCCAGTAGTACGACAGGGGCTGAAGCTTTCTTT
TRBJ2-2 | TRBV7-3 | - | - | CASSSKGFGELFF | TGTGCCAGCAGCTCCAAGGGGTTCGGGGAGCTGTTTTTT
TRBJ1-2 | TRBV27 | TRBD1 | - | CASSRIPGQGSYGYTF | TGTGCCAGCAGTAGGATACCGGGACAGGGGAGCTATGGCTACACCTTC
TRBJ2-1 | TRBV5-4 | TRBD1 | - | CASSFAPGQGSVEQFF | TGTGCCAGCAGCTTTGCCCCGGGACAGGGTTCCGTTGAGCAGTTCTTC
TRBJ1-2 | TRBV10-3 | TRBD1 | - | CAIGRGAVSAFHNYGYTF | TGTGCCATCGGCAGGGGGGCCGTCTCGGCCTTCCATAACTATGGCTACACCTTC
TRBJ2-7 | TRBV10-3 | - | - | CATSTSTEYEQYF | TGTGCCACCTCGACCTCTACAGAGTACGAGCAGTACTTC
TRBJ1-1 | TRBV11-2 | - | - | CASSRRGPKAFF | TGTGCCAGCAGCCGCAGGGGCCCGAAAGCTTTCTTT
TRBJ2-6 | TRBV5-8 | TRBD2 | - | CASSTVGGAPGANVLTF | TGTGCCAGCAGCACTGTCGGGGGGGCACCTGGGGCCAACGTCCTGACTTTC
TRBJ1-1 | TRBV28 | TRBD1 | - | CASSLNPKPDRGLSTEAFF | TGTGCCAGCAGTTTAAACCCCAAACCCGACAGGGGGCTGAGCACTGAAGCTTTCTTT
TRBJ1-3 | TRBV28 | - | once | CASSFPLTRDTIYF | TGTGCCAGCAGTTTTCCGCTCACCCGGGACACCATATATTTT
TRBJ2-7 | TRBV28 | TRBD2 | - | CASRPGGSYEQYF | TGTGCCAGCAGACCGGGGGGGTCCTACGAGCAGTACTTC
TRBJ1-1 | TRBV9 | - | - | CASSPHREHTEAFF | TGTGCCAGCAGCCCACACAGGGAGCACACTGAAGCTTTCTTT
TRBJ1-3 | TRBV28 | - | few | CASSFTRDNSGNTIYF | TGTGCCAGCAGTTTTACCCGGGACAACTCTGGAAACACCATATATTTT
TRBJ2-7 | TRBV5-6 | - | - | CASSLSRETYEQYF | TGTGCCAGCAGCTTGTCCAGGGAAACCTACGAGCAGTACTTC
TRBJ1-3 | TRBV18 | - | - | CASTPKGPGNTIYF | TGTGCCAGCACGCCTAAGGGGCCTGGAAACACCATATATTTT
TRBJ1-2 | TRBV5-1 | - | - | CASSLEAGSGYTF | TGCGCCAGCAGCTTGGAGGCAGGGTCCGGCTACACCTTC
TRBJ1-5 | TRBV15 | - | - | CATSRDQKRQEWGYSNQPQHF | TGTGCCACCAGCAGAGATCAAAAGCGACAGGAGTGGGGCTATAGCAATCAGCCCCAGCATTTT
TRBJ1-3 | TRBV13 | TRBD1 | - | CASSLSTGGKAGNTIYF | TGTGCCAGCAGCTTAAGCACAGGGGGAAAGGCGGGAAACACCATATATTTT
TRBJ1-1 | TRBV15 | - | - | CATSTSTERNTEAFF | TGTGCCACCAGCACAAGCACCGAGAGGAACACTGAAGCTTTCTTT
TRBJ2-5 | TRBV5-1 | - | - | CASSLDPGGETQYF | TGCGCCAGCAGCTTGGATCCCGGCGGGGAGACCCAGTACTTC
TRBJ1-2 | TRBV4-3 | - | - | CASSQVRVANYGYTF | TGCGCCAGCAGCCAAGTCAGGGTAGCTAACTATGGCTACACCTTC
TRBJ1-1 | TRBV6-5 | - | few | CASSSTDSEAFF | TGTGCCAGCAGTTCCACGGACAGTGAAGCTTTCTTT
TRBJ1-6 | TRBV15 | TRBD1 | - | CATSRDRPGGGSYNSPLHF | TGTGCCACCAGCAGAGATCGCCCAGGGGGAGGCTCCTATAATTCACCCCTCCACTTT
TRBJ1-1 | TRBV28 | - | - | CASSLAEDLGGSAEAFF | TGTGCCAGCAGTTTGGCGGAGGACTTAGGTGGCAGCGCTGAAGCTTTCTTT
TRBJ2-7 | TRBV7-6 | TRBD2 | once | CASSLTSAYSYEQYF | TGTGCCAGCAGCCTAACTAGCGCCTACTCCTACGAGCAGTACTTC